The present T cell receptor (beta chain) was sequenced within a study of CD8+CD57+ T cells in acquired aplastic anemia. Study as a whole: An average of roughly 2.9 ug of DNA was obtained from sorted CD4+ and CD8+ cells. Whole-study findings and limits: There were twenty-nine CD8+ CDR3 sequences that occurred in both patients and controls.

The CDR3 covers 13 residues. CDR1 DFQATT and CDR2 SNEGSKA come from the germline V gene (reference sequence). Genomic DNA, the template, was used for profiling of the TCR beta VDJ and CDR3. TCRdb ran MiXCR on the reads and lists one entry per CDR3 protein. The data hold about 220,000 distinct CDR3 sequences, with roughly 33% observed a single time. This clonotype occurred once. As yet, its antigen is unknown. The source is a human donor in good health, serving as a control. Sequenced: sorted CD4+, CD8+, or CD8+CD57+ T cells (not recorded which) from PBMCs. The chain couples TRBV20-1 to TRBJ1-1, with D possibly matching TRBD1 (5 bases). The DNA of the CDR3 is TGCAGGGCCGCCGGGGCAGCTAACACTGAAGCTTTCTTT. It specifies CRAAGAANTEAFF.